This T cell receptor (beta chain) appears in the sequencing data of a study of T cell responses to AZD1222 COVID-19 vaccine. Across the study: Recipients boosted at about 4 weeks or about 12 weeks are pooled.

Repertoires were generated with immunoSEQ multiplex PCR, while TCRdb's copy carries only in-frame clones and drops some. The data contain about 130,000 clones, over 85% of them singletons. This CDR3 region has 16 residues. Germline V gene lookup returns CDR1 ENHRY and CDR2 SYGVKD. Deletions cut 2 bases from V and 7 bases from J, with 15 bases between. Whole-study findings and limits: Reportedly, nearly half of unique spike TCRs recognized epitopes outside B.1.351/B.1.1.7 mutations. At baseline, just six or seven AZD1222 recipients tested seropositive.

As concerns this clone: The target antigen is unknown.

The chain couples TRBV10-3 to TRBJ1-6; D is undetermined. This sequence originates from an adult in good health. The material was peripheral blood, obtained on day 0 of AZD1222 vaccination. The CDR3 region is CAISEPPRAGNSPLHF. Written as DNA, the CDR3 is TGTGCCATCAGTGAGCCACCCCGGGCGGGGAATTCACCCCTCCACTTT.